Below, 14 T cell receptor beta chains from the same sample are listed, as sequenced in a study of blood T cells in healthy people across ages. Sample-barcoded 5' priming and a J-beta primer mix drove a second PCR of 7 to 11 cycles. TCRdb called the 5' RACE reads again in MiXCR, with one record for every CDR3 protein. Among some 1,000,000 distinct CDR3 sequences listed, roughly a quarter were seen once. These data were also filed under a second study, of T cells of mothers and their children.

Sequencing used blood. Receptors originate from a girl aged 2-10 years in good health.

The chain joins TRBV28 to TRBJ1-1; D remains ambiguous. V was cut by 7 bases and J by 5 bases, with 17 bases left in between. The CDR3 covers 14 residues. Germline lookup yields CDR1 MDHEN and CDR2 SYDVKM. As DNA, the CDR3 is TGTGCCAGCACCGTCGACGGTTCGGGGACTGAAGCTTTCTTT. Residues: CASTVDGSGTEAFF.

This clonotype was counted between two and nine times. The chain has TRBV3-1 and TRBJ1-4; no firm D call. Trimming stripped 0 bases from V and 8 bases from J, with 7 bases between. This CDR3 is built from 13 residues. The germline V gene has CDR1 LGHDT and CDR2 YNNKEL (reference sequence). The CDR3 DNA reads TGTGCCAGCAGCCAAGATCATTTCGAAAAACTGTTTTTT. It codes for CASSQDHFEKLFF.

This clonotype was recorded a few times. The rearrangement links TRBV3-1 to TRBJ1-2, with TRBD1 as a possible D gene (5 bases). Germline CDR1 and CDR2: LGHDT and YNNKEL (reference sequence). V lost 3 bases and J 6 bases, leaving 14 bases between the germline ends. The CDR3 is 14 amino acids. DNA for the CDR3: TGTGCCAGCAGCCACGGTAAGGGGTCGGATGGCTACACCTTC. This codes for CASSHGKGSDGYTF.

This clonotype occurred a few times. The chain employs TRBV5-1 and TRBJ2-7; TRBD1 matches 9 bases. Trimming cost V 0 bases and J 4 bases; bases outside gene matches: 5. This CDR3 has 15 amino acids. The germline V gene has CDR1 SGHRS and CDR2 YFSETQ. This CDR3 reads CASSLAGQGLYEQYF. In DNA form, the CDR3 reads TGCGCCAGCAGCTTGGCCGGACAGGGGCTGTACGAGCAGTACTTC.

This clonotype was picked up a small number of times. CDR3 region: CASSRGGLGEKLFF. CDR3 nucleotide sequence: TGTGCCAGCAGCCGGGGAGGGTTGGGAGAAAAACTGTTTTTT. The chain uses TRBV7-2 and TRBJ1-4; D uncertain. Trimming shortened V by 5 bases and J by 8 bases, and 15 bases separated the two germline ends. Germline CDR1 is SGHTA and CDR2 is FQGNSA. The CDR3 sequence is 14 residues long.

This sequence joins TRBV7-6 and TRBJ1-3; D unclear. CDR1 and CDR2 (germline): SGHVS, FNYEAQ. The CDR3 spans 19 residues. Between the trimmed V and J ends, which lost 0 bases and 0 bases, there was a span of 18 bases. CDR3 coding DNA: TGTGCCAGCAGCTTAGCCCAGATCGGAGAGGGTCTCTCTGGAAACACCATATATTTT. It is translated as CASSLAQIGEGLSGNTIYF.

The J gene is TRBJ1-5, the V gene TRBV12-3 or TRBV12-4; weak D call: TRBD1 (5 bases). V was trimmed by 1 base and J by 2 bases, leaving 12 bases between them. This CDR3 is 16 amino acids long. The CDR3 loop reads CASSLVMGVGNQPQHF. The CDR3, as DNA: TGTGCCAGCAGTTTAGTTATGGGGGTTGGCAATCAGCCCCAGCATTTT.

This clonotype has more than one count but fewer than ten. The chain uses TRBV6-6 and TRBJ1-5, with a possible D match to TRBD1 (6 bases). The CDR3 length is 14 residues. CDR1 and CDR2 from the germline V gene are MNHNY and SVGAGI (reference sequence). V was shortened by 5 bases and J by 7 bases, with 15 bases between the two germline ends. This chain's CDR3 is CASSTGTGDQPQHF. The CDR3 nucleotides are TGTGCCAGCAGTACAGGGACGGGGGACCAGCCCCAGCATTTT.

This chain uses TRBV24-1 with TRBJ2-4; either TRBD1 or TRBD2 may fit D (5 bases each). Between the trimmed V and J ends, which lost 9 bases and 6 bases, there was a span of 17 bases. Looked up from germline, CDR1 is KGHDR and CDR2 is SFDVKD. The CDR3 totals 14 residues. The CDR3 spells CATRDAEVRNIQYF. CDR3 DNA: TGTGCCACCCGGGACGCCGAAGTTAGAAACATTCAGTACTTC.

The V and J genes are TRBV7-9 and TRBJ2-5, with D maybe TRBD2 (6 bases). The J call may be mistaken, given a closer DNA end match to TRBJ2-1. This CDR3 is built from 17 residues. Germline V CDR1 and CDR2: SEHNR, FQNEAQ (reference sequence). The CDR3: CASSLVEIAQGGNEQFF. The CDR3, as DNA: TGTGCCAGCAGCTTAGTGGAAATTGCCCAAGGAGGGAATGAGCAGTTCTTC.

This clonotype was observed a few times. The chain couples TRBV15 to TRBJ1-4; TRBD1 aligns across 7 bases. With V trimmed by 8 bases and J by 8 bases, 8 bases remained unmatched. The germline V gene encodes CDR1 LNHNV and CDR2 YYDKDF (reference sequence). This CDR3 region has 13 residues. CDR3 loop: CATRTGAEEKLFF. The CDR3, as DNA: TGTGCCACCCGTACAGGGGCGGAGGAAAAACTGTTTTTT.

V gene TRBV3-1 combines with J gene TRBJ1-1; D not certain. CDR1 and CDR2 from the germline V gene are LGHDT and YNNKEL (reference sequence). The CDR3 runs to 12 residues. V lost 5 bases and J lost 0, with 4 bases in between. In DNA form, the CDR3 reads TGTGCCAGCAGCGATATGAACACTGAAGCTTTCTTT. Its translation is CASSDMNTEAFF.

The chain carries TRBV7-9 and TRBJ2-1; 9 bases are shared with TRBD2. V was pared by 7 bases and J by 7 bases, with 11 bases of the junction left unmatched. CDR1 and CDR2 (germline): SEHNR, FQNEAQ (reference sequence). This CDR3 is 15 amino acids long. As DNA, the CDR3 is TGTGCCAGCAACTATATTAGCGGGGGAGGGAATGAGCAGTTCTTC. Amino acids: CASNYISGGGNEQFF. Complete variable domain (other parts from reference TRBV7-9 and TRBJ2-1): DTGVSQNPRHKITKRGQNVTFRCDPISEHNRLYWYRQTLGQGPEFLTYFQNEAQLEKSRLLSDRFSAERPKGSFSTLEIQRTEQGDSAMYLCASNYISGGGNEQFFGPGTRLTVL.

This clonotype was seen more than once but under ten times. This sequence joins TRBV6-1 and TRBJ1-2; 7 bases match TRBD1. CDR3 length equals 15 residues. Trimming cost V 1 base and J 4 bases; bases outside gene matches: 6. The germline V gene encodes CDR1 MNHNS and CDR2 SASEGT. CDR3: CASSEGQGGGYGYTF. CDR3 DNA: TGTGCCAGCAGTGAAGGACAGGGTGGAGGCTATGGCTACACCTTC.